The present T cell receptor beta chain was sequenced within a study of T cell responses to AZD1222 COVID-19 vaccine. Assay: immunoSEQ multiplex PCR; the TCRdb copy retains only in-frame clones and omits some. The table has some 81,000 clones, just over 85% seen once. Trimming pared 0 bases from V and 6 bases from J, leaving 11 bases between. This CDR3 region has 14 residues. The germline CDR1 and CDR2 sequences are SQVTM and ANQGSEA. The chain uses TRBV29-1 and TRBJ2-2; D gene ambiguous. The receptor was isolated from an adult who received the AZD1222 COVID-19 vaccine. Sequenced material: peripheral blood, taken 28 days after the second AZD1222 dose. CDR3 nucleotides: TGCAGCGTTGAAGAACGGGTGCGCGCCGGGGAGCTGTTTTTT. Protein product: CSVEERVRAGELFF.